This T cell receptor (beta chain) was captured in a study of HIV-infected patients and healthy controls. Germline assignment: CDR1 DFQATT and CDR2 SNEGSKA (reference sequence). This CDR3 has 16 amino acids. Trimming pared 0 bases from V and 4 bases from J, leaving 19 bases between. Whole blood was used without fractionation, so all unsorted peripheral T cells were included. Reverse transcription used roughly 450 ng RNA and constant-region primers for alpha and beta. Separate chain-specific third strand synthesis with multiplexing indices produced the alpha and beta libraries. A 12-nucleotide barcode per molecule came from two concatenated random hexamers added pre-amplification. One entry per CDR3 protein results from TCRdb running MiXCR on the 5' RACE reads. The sample comprises about 16,000 distinct CDR3 sequences, 9.4% of which are singletons, and 4.5% to 5.5% rests with the top ten. General study points: HIV-associated CDR3 frequencies dropped significantly during therapy; CMV-associated ones, mostly rising, changed nonsignificantly. HIV+ repertoires were severely depleted of MAIT alpha-chain CDR3s, unlike healthy controls. HIV-infected repertoires had significantly higher mean Gini indices than controls, possibly reflecting oligoclonality.

This clonotype is classed as medium-sized (0.01 to 0.1%). Its matching antigen is unknown. This sequence originates from an adult in good health. The sequencing input was blood. The genes are TRBV20-1 and TRBJ2-7, with D perhaps matching TRBD2 (6 bases). In DNA form, the CDR3 reads TGCAGTGCTAGAGATCTGGGTAGTGGGAGGATATACGAGCAGTACGTC. Amino acids: CSARDLGSGRIYEQYV.